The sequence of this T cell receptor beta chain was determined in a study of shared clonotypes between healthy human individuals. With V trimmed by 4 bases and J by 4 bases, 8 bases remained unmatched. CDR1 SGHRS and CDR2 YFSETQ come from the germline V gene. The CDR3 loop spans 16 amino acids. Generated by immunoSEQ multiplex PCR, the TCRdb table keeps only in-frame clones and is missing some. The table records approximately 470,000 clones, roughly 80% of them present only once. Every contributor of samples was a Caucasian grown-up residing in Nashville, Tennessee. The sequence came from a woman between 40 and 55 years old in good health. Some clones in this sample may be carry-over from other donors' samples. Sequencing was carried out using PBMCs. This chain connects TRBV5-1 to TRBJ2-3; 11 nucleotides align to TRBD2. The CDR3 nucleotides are TGCGCCAGCAGCCAAATGACTAGCGGGAACGCAGATACGCAGTATTTT. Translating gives CASSQMTSGNADTQYF.